Listed below are T cell receptor beta chains from one sample, sequenced in a study of naive and memory T cell subsets. One entry per CDR3 protein, called by TCRdb with MiXCR from the 5' RACE reads. Of more than 50,000 distinct CDR3 sequences listed, approximately 8% are singletons. These receptor sequences come from a female donor in good health. Both conserved end residues are part of each CDR3. Fields, in order: V gene, J gene, D gene, clone size, CDR3 protein, CDR3 DNA. D genes are given only for firm matches. Clone size appears in some rows only: once, few, many, or a class for an expanded clone.

TRBV12-3/TRBV12-4	TRBJ1-2	-	-	CASSFRAQTDGYTF	TGTGCCAGCAGTTTTAGGGCCCAGACAGACGGCTACACCTTC
TRBV28	TRBJ1-1	TRBD1	many	CASSPSTGGRAEAFF	TGTGCCAGCAGTCCGTCGACAGGGGGGAGGGCTGAAGCTTTCTTT
TRBV27	TRBJ2-3	TRBD1	few	CASRIGQGTDTQYF	TGTGCCAGCAGAATCGGACAGGGCACAGATACGCAGTATTTT
TRBV2	TRBJ2-7	TRBD2	few	CASSTSLAGGPSYEQYF	TGTGCCAGCAGCACTTCACTAGCGGGAGGGCCCTCCTACGAGCAGTACTTC
TRBV6-5	TRBJ2-3	-	-	CASSLRGFGAQLDTQYF	TGTGCCAGCAGCCTCAGAGGGTTTGGGGCACAATTAGATACGCAGTATTTT
TRBV5-1	TRBJ2-3	TRBD2	-	CASSSGRGTTTTDTQYF	TGCGCCAGCAGTTCCGGGAGGGGGACTACCACCACAGATACGCAGTATTTT
TRBV27	TRBJ1-5	-	many	CASSTLTGINQPQHF	TGTGCCAGCAGTACATTAACCGGGATAAATCAGCCCCAGCATTTT
TRBV19	TRBJ2-3	TRBD2	-	CASRSRGSVTDTQYF	TGTGCCAGTAGGAGCCGCGGGAGTGTCACAGATACGCAGTATTTT
TRBV20-1	TRBJ2-3	-	-	CSAVRDTGTDTQYF	TGCAGTGCCGTCCGGGACACTGGGACAGATACGCAGTATTTT
TRBV7-9	TRBJ2-5	TRBD1	-	CASTSWTGPETQYF	TGTGCCAGCACCTCTTGGACAGGCCCGGAGACCCAGTACTTC
TRBV15	TRBJ2-7	TRBD2	-	CATSRDAAGGDEQYF	TGTGCCACCAGCAGAGATGCAGCGGGAGGGGACGAGCAGTACTTC
TRBV28	TRBJ2-3	-	few	CAGSFSGESTDTQYF	TGTGCCGGCAGTTTTAGCGGAGAAAGCACAGATACGCAGTATTTT
TRBV30	TRBJ2-5	-	-	CAWSVGTLPGSLGETQYF	TGTGCCTGGAGTGTAGGGACCTTACCCGGCTCCTTGGGAGAGACCCAGTACTTC
TRBV4-1	TRBJ2-1	TRBD2	-	CASSRRSVSREGVRDEQFF	TGCGCCAGCAGCCGAAGATCGGTATCGCGGGAGGGCGTTAGGGATGAGCAGTTCTTC
TRBV15	TRBJ1-2	TRBD1	many	CATSRGQYGYTF	TGTGCCACCAGCAGGGGACAGTATGGCTACACCTTC
TRBV7-9	TRBJ1-4	-	many	CASSLRPNEKLFF	TGTGCCAGCAGCTTGCGACCAAATGAAAAACTGTTTTTT
TRBV2	TRBJ1-2	-	-	CASSAGLVTGDTF	TGTGCCAGCAGTGCGGGGCTGGTGACTGGCGACACCTTC
TRBV5-4	TRBJ2-1	TRBD1	-	CASSPKGQGPSYNEQFF	TGTGCCAGCAGCCCAAAAGGACAGGGACCCTCCTACAATGAGCAGTTCTTC
TRBV29-1	TRBJ2-1	TRBD2	few	CSVELAGVNEQFF	TGCAGCGTTGAACTAGCGGGAGTTAATGAGCAGTTCTTC
TRBV30	TRBJ1-2	-	many	CAWSALSENYGYTF	TGTGCCTGGAGTGCTCTGTCAGAGAACTATGGCTACACCTTC
TRBV12-5	TRBJ1-1	-	few	CASGLVPSGDNPEAFF	TGTGCTAGTGGTTTGGTACCGTCAGGGGATAACCCTGAAGCTTTCTTT
TRBV25-1	TRBJ2-1	-	few	CASSGLYNEQFF	TGTGCCAGCAGTGGTCTCTACAATGAGCAGTTCTTC
TRBV11-1	TRBJ2-3	-	many	CASSLHGISTDTQYF	TGTGCCAGCAGCTTACACGGGATTAGCACAGATACGCAGTATTTT
TRBV4-1	TRBJ2-7	-	few	CASSQATEGALTYEQYF	TGCGCCAGCAGCCAAGCCACGGAGGGGGCCCTAACCTACGAGCAGTACTTC
TRBV6-5	TRBJ1-1	TRBD1	many	CASSYSIGQGNTEAFF	TGTGCCAGCAGTTACTCGATAGGACAGGGGAACACTGAAGCTTTCTTT
TRBV9	TRBJ2-1	TRBD1	-	CASSVDRGLDNEQFF	TGTGCCAGCAGCGTAGATAGGGGGCTCGACAATGAGCAGTTCTTC
TRBV20-1	TRBJ1-2	-	many	CSAPGTGSNYGYTF	TGCAGTGCCCCTGGCACAGGGTCTAACTATGGCTACACCTTC
TRBV7-9	TRBJ2-3	-	few	CASTLASPRVPDTQYF	TGTGCCAGCACCTTAGCTTCCCCCAGGGTCCCAGATACGCAGTATTTT
TRBV30	TRBJ2-1	-	-	CAWARNEQFF	TGTGCCTGGGCCCGCAATGAGCAGTTCTTC
TRBV5-5	TRBJ1-1	TRBD1	many	CASSWGTGNTEAFF	TGTGCCAGCAGCTGGGGGACAGGGAACACTGAAGCTTTCTTT
TRBV5-1	TRBJ1-5	TRBD1	few	CASSRDRGQPQHF	TGCGCCAGCAGCCGGGACAGGGGGCAGCCCCAGCATTTT
TRBV29-1	TRBJ2-3	TRBD2	few	CSVGRLAGQTDTQYF	TGCAGCGTCGGCCGACTAGCGGGGCAAACAGATACGCAGTATTTT
TRBV7-2	TRBJ2-1	TRBD2	few	CASSPKLAGVSSYNEQFF	TGTGCCAGCAGCCCGAAACTAGCGGGGGTTAGCTCCTACAATGAGCAGTTCTTC
TRBV7-3	TRBJ2-1	-	many	CASSSPGSNEQFF	TGTGCCAGCAGCTCTCCCGGGAGCAACGAGCAGTTCTTC
TRBV6-5	TRBJ1-2	-	few	CASSYSAGRYGYTF	TGTGCCAGCAGTTACAGTGCCGGGCGTTATGGCTACACCTTC
TRBV15	TRBJ1-1	-	-	CATSRDPTGANTEAFF	TGTGCCACCAGCAGAGATCCAACGGGGGCGAACACTGAAGCTTTCTTT
TRBV24-1	TRBJ2-5	TRBD1	few	CATGRDSAEETQYF	TGTGCCACCGGACGGGACAGCGCCGAGGAGACCCAGTACTTC
TRBV5-8	TRBJ1-1	TRBD1	few	CASSYGQGRDTEAFF	TGTGCCAGCAGCTATGGACAGGGGAGGGACACTGAAGCTTTCTTT
TRBV29-1	TRBJ2-7	-	many	CSVEDHPGESPGEQYF	TGCAGCGTTGAAGATCACCCTGGGGAGTCACCGGGCGAGCAGTACTTC
TRBV28	TRBJ2-7	TRBD2	few	CASSGTSGRPYEQYF	TGTGCCAGCAGCGGGACTAGCGGCCGACCCTACGAGCAGTACTTC
TRBV20-1	TRBJ1-1	-	many	CSARPGGAGGTEAFF	TGCAGTGCTAGGCCGGGCGGGGCCGGGGGGACTGAAGCTTTCTTT
TRBV9	TRBJ2-7	-	-	CASSVAGGREQYF	TGTGCCAGCAGCGTAGCGGGGGGCCGGGAGCAGTACTTC
TRBV6-1	TRBJ2-1	TRBD2	-	CASSPRLAGALANGQFF	TGTGCCAGCAGCCCGAGACTAGCGGGAGCCCTGGCCAACGGGCAGTTCTTC
TRBV20-1	TRBJ1-5	-	few	CSAHRVNSNQPQHF	TGCAGTGCTCACAGGGTTAATAGCAATCAGCCCCAGCATTTT
TRBV28	TRBJ1-1	-	few	CASSLRGEVNTEAFF	TGTGCCAGCAGTTTGCGGGGGGAGGTGAACACTGAAGCTTTCTTT
TRBV9	TRBJ1-6	-	-	CASSVDPDGNNSPLHF	TGTGCCAGCAGCGTAGATCCCGACGGGAATAATTCACCCCTCCACTTT
TRBV29-1	TRBJ1-1	-	few	CSVGGQSPGDGSEAFF	TGCAGCGTTGGAGGTCAGAGTCCAGGGGACGGTTCTGAAGCTTTCTTT
TRBV18	TRBJ1-1	-	few	CASSPGQTRTEAFF	TGTGCCAGCTCACCAGGGCAGACTCGAACTGAAGCTTTCTTT
TRBV2	TRBJ1-1	-	few	CASRTEIQNTEAFF	TGTGCCAGCAGGACGGAGATTCAGAACACTGAAGCTTTCTTT
TRBV4-1	TRBJ1-1	TRBD1	few	CASSQPGQAKGTEAFF	TGCGCCAGCAGCCAACCTGGACAGGCCAAGGGGACTGAAGCTTTCTTT
TRBV6-5	TRBJ1-1	-	many	CASREGGTEAFF	TGTGCCAGCAGGGAAGGGGGCACTGAAGCTTTCTTT
TRBV28	TRBJ2-6	-	few	CASSLWGNSGANVLTF	TGTGCCAGCAGCCTTTGGGGAAACTCTGGGGCCAACGTCCTGACTTTC
TRBV5-4	TRBJ1-2	TRBD1	-	CASIRTGEGYGYTF	TGTGCCAGCATCCGGACAGGGGAGGGCTATGGCTACACCTTC
TRBV6-2/TRBV6-3	TRBJ2-1	TRBD2	-	CASRSSGNSYNEQFF	TGTGCCAGCAGATCAAGCGGGAACTCCTACAATGAGCAGTTCTTC
TRBV28	TRBJ1-4	-	-	CASSSQTGYNEKLFF	TGTGCCAGCAGTTCGCAGACAGGTTATAATGAAAAACTGTTTTTT
TRBV12-3/TRBV12-4	TRBJ1-6	-	many	CASSWQGLGFDSPLHF	TGTGCCAGCAGTTGGCAGGGTTTGGGTTTTGATTCACCCCTCCACTTT
TRBV12-3/TRBV12-4	TRBJ2-7	-	many	CASTLSRSSYEQYF	TGTGCCAGCACCCTCTCCCGGAGCTCCTACGAGCAGTACTTC
TRBV2	TRBJ2-5	-	-	CASSDSNRVKETQYF	TGTGCCAGCAGTGATTCAAACAGGGTAAAGGAGACCCAGTACTTC
TRBV18	TRBJ2-1	TRBD1	few	CASSQSQGAFNEQFF	TGTGCCAGCTCACAATCACAGGGGGCCTTCAATGAGCAGTTCTTC
TRBV5-1	TRBJ2-3	-	few	CASSPLAADTQYF	TGCGCCAGCAGCCCTTTAGCGGCAGATACGCAGTATTTT